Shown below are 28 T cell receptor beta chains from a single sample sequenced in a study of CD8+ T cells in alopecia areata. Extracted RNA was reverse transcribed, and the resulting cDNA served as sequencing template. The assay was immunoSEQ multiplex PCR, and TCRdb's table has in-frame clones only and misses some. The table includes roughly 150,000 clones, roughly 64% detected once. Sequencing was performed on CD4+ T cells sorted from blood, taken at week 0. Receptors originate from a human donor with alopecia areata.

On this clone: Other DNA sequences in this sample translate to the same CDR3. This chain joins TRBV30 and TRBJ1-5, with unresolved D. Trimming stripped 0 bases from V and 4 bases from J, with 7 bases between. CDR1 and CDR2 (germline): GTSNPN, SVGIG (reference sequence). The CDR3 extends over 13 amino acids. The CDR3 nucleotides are TGTGCCTGGAGTGTCAGGAGGAATCAGCCCCAGCATTTT. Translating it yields CAWSVRRNQPQHF.

The CDR3 is CASHSTGAYEQYF. The CDR3 nucleotides read TGTGCCAGCCACTCGACAGGAGCCTACGAGCAGTACTTC. The genes are TRBV25-1 and TRBJ2-7; perhaps TRBD1 as D (6 bases). Germline values: CDR1 MGHDK, CDR2 SYGVNS. There are 13 residues in the CDR3. Trimming shortened V by 8 bases and J by 2 bases, and 13 bases separated the two germline ends.

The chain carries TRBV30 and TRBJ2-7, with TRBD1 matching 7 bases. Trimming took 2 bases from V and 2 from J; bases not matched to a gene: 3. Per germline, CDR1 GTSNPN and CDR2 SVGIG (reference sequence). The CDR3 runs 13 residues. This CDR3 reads CAWSTGTAYEQYF. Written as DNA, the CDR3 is TGTGCCTGGAGTACCGGGACAGCCTACGAGCAGTACTTC.

CDR3 bases: TGTGCCAGCAGCACCCGGACGGCAGGCCAGGGGGCCCAGTACTTC. Encoded protein: CASSTRTAGQGAQYF. The chain links TRBV14 to TRBJ2-5, with 7 bases aligning to TRBD1. This CDR3 comprises 15 residues. Trimming removed 5 bases from V and 9 bases from J; junction bases left unmatched: 15. Per germline, CDR1 SGHDN and CDR2 FVKESK.

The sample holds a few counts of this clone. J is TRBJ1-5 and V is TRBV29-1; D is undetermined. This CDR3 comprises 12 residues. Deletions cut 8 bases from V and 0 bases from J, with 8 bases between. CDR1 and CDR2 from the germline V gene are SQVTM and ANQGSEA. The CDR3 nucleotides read TGCAGCACTCGAGATAGCAATCAGCCCCAGCATTTT. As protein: CSTRDSNQPQHF. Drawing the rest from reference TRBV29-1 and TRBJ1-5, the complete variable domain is SAVISQKPSRDICQRGTSLTIQCQVDSQVTMMFWYRQQPGQSLTLIATANQGSEATYESGFVIDKFPISRPNLTFSTLTVSNMSPEDSSIYLCSTRDSNQPQHFGDGTRLSIL.

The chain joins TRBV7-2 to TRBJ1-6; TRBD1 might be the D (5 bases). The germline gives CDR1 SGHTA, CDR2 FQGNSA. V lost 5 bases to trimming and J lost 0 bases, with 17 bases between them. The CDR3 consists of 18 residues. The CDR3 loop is CASSPFLRASSYNSPLHF. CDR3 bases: TGTGCCAGCAGCCCATTCCTCAGGGCGAGCTCCTATAATTCACCCCTCCACTTT.

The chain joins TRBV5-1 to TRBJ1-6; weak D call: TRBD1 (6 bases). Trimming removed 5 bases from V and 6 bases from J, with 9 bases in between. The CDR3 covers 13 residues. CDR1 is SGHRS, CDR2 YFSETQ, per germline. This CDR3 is CASRQGTNSPLHF. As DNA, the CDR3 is TGCGCCAGCAGACAGGGAACTAATTCACCCCTCCACTTT. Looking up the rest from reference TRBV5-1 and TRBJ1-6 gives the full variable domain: KAGVTQTPRYLIKTRGQQVTLSCSPISGHRSVSWYQQTPGQGLQFLFEYFSETQRNKGNFPGRFSGRQFSNSRSEMNVSTLELGDSALYLCASRQGTNSPLHFGNGTRLTVT.

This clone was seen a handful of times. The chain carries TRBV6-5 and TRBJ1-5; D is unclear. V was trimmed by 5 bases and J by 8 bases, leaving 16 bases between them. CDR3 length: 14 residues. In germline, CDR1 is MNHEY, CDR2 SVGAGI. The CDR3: CASSELAVKEPQHF. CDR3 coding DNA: TGTGCCAGCAGTGAACTGGCAGTTAAGGAGCCCCAGCATTTT.

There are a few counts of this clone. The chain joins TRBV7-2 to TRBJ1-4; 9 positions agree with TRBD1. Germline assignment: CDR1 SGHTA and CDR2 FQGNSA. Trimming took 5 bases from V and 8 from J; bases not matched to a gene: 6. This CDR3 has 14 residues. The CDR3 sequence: CASSTGGAEEKLFF. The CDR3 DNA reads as TGTGCCAGCAGCACAGGGGGCGCTGAGGAAAAACTGTTTTTT.

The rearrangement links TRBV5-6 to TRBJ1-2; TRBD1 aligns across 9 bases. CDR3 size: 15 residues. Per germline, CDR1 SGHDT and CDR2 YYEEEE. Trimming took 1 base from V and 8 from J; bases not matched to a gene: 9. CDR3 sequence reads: CASSLTGGNLAGYTF. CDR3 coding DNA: TGTGCCAGCAGCTTGACAGGGGGCAATTTAGCGGGCTACACCTTC. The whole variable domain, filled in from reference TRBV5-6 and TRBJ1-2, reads DAGVTQSPTHLIKTRGQQVTLRCSPKSGHDTVSWYQQALGQGPQFIFQYYEEEERQRGNFPDRFSGHQFPNYSSELNVNALLLGDSALYLCASSLTGGNLAGYTFGSGTRLTVV.

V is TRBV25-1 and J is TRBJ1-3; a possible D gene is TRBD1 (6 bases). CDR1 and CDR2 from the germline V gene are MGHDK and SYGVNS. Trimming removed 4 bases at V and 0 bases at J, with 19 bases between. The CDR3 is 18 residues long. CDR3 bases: TGTGCCAGCAGTGGGGAACGACGGGACACCCGCTCTGGAAACACCATATATTTT. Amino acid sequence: CASSGERRDTRSGNTIYF.

DNA for the CDR3: TGTGCCAGCAGCGTAGGGGGAGTCGGCGGCACTGAAGCTTTCTTT. Its protein product is CASSVGGVGGTEAFF. The V call is TRBV9, the J call TRBJ1-1, with D hard to call. This CDR3 has 15 residues. Trimming took 0 bases from V and 4 from J, leaving 13 bases between them. Germline V gene data show CDR1 as SGDLS and CDR2 as YYNGEE.

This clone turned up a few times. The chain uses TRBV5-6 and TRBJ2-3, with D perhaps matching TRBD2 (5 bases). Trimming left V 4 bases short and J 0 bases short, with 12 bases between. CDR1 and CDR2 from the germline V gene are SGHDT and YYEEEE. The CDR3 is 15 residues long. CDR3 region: CASSLTGGSTDTQYF. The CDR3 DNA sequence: TGTGCCAGCAGCCTGACTGGCGGGAGCACAGATACGCAGTATTTT.

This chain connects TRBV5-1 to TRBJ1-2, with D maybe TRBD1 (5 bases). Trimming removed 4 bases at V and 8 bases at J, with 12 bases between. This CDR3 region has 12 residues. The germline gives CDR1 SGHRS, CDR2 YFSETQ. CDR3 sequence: CASSIDRGGYTF. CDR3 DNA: TGCGCCAGCAGCATTGACAGAGGCGGCTACACCTTC.

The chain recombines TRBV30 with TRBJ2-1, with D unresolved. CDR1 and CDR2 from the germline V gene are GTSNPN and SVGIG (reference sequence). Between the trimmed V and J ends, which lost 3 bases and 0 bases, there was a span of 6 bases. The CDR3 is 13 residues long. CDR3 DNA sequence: TGTGCCTGGAGCCCCTTCTCCTACAATGAGCAGTTCTTC. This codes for CAWSPFSYNEQFF.

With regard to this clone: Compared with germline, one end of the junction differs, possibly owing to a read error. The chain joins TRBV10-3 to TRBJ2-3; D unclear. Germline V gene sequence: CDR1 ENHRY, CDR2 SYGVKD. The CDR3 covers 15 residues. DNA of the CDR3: TGTGCCAGCAGTTACTACCCGACTGGCACAGATACGCAGTATTTT. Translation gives CASSYYPTGTDTQYF.

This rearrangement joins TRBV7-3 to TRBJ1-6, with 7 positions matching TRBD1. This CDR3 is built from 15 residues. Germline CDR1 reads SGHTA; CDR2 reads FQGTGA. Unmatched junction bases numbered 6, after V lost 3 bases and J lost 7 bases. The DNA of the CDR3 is TGTGCCAGCAGCTTGACAGGGTCTAAAAATTCACCCCTCCACTTT. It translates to CASSLTGSKNSPLHF. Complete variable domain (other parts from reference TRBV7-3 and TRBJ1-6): GAGVSQTPSNKVTEKGKYVELRCDPISGHTALYWYRQSLGQGPEFLIYFQGTGAADDSGLPNDRFFAVRPEGSVSTLKIQRTERGDSAVYLCASSLTGSKNSPLHFGNGTRLTVT.

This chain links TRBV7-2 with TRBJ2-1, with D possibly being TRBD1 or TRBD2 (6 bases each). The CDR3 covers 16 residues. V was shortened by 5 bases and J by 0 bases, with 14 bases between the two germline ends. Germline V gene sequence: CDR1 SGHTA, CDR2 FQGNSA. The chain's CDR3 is CASSAFGGRSYNEQFF. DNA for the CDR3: TGTGCCAGCAGCGCCTTTGGGGGGCGCTCCTACAATGAGCAGTTCTTC.

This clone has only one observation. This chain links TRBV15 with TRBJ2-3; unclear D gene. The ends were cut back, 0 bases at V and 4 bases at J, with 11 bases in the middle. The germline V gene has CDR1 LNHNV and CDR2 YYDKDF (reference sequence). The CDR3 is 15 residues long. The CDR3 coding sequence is TGTGCCACCAGCAGAGATGAGGTTCGGTCAGATACGCAGTATTTT. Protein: CATSRDEVRSDTQYF.

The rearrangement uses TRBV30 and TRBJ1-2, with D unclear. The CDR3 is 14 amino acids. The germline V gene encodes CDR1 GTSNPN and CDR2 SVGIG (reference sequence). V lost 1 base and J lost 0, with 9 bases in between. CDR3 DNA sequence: TGTGCCTGGAGTGCCGGCGGGACTAACTATGGCTACACCTTC. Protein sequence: CAWSAGGTNYGYTF.

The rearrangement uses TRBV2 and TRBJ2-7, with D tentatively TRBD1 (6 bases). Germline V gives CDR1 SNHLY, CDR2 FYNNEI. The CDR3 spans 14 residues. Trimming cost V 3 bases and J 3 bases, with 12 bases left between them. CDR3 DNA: TGTGCCAGCAGTGAGTACAGGGCCAACTACGAGCAGTACTTC. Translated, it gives CASSEYRANYEQYF. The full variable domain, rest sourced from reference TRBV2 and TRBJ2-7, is EPEVTQTPSHQVTQMGQEVILRCVPISNHLYFYWYRQILGQKVEFLVSFYNNEISEKSEIFDDQFSVERPDGSNFTLKIRSTKLEDSAMYFCASSEYRANYEQYFGPGTRLTVT.

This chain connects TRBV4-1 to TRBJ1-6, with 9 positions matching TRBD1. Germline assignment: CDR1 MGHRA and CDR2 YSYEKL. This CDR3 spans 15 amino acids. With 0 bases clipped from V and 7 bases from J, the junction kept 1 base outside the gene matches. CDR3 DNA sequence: TGCGCCAGCAGCCAAGATGGACAGGGGAATTCACCCCTCCACTTT. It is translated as CASSQDGQGNSPLHF.

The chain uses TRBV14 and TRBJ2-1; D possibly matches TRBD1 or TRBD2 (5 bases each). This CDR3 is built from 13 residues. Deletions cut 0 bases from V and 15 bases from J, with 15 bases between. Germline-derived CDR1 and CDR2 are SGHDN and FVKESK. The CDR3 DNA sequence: TGTGCCAGCAGCCAAGATAGGGGAGTGAGCAGGTTCTTC. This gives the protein CASSQDRGVSRFF.

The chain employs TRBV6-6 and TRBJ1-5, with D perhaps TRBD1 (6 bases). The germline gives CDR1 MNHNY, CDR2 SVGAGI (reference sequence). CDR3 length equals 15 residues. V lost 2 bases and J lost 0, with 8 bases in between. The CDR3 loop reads CASSYGGASNQPQHF. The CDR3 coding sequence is TGTGCCAGCAGTTACGGGGGGGCTAGCAATCAGCCCCAGCATTTT.

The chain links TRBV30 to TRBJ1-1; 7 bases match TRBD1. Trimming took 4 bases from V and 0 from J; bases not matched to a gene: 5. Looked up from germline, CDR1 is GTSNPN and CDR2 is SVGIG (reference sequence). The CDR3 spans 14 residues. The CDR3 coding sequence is TGTGCCTGGAATAGGGGGCTAATGAACACTGAAGCTTTCTTT. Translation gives CAWNRGLMNTEAFF. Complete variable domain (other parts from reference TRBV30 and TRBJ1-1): SQTIHQWPATLVQPVGSPLSLECTVEGTSNPNLYWYRQAAGRGLQLLFYSVGIGQISSEVPQNLSASRPQDRQFILSSKKLLLSDSGFYLCAWNRGLMNTEAFFGQGTRLTVV.

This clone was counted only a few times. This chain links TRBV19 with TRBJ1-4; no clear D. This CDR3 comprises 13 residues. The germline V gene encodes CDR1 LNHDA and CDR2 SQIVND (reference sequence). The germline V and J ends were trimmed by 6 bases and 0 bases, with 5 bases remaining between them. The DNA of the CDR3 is TGTGCCAGTAGGGATGCAACTAATGAAAAACTGTTTTTT. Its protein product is CASRDATNEKLFF.

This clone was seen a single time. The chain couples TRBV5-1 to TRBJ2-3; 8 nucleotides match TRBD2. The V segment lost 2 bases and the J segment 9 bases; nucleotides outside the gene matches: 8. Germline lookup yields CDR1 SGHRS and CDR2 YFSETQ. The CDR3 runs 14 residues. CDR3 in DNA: TGCGCCAGCAGCTTTAGCGGGGTAGTAGACACGCAGTATTTT. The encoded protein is CASSFSGVVDTQYF. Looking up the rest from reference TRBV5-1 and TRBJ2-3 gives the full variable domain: KAGVTQTPRYLIKTRGQQVTLSCSPISGHRSVSWYQQTPGQGLQFLFEYFSETQRNKGNFPGRFSGRQFSNSRSEMNVSTLELGDSALYLCASSFSGVVDTQYFGPGTRLTVL.

This CDR3 is CSASGGLGAFF. CDR3 in DNA: TGCAGTGCTAGTGGGGGGCTGGGAGCTTTCTTT. V and J are TRBV20-1 and TRBJ1-1, with D maybe TRBD1 (6 bases). CDR3 length: 11 amino acids. Trimming removed 3 bases from V and 10 bases from J, with 12 bases in between. The V gene's germline CDR1 is DFQATT and CDR2 SNEGSKA (reference sequence).